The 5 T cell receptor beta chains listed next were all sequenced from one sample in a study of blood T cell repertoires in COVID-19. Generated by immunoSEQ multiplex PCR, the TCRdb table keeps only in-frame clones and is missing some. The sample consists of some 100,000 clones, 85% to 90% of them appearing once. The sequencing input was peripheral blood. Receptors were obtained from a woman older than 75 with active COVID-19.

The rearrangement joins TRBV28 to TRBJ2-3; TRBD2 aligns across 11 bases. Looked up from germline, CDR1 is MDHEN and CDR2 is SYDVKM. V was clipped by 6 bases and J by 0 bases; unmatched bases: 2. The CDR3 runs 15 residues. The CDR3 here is CASRTSGASTDTQYF. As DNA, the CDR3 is TGTGCCAGCAGGACTAGCGGGGCTAGCACAGATACGCAGTATTTT. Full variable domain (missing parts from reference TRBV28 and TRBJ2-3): DVKVTQSSRYLVKRTGEKVFLECVQDMDHENMFWYRQDPGLGLRLIYFSYDVKMKEKGDIPEGYSVSREKKERFSLILESASTNQTSMYLCASRTSGASTDTQYFGPGTRLTVL.

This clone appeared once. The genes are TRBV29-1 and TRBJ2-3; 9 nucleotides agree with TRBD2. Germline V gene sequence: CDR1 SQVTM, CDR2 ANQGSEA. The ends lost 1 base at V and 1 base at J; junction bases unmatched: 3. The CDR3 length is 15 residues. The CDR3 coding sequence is TGCAGCGTTGAAGGTGGACTAGCGCGCACAGATACGCAGTATTTT. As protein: CSVEGGLARTDTQYF.

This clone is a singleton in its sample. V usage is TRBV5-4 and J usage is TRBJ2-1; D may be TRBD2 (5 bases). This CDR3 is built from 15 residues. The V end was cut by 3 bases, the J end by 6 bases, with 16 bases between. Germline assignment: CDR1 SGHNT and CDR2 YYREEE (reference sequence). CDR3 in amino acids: CASSSNSALGNEQFF. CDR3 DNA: TGTGCCAGCAGCTCAAATAGCGCACTAGGCAATGAGCAGTTCTTC. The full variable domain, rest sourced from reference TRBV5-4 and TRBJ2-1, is ETGVTQSPTHLIKTRGQQVTLRCSSQSGHNTVSWYQQALGQGPQFIFQYYREEENGRGNFPPRFSGLQFPNYSSELNVNALELDDSALYLCASSSNSALGNEQFFGPGTRLTVL.

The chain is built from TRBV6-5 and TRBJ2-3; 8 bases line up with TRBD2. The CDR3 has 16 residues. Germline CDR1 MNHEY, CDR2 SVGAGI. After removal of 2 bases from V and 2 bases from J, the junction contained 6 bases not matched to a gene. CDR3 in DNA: TGTGCCAGCAGTTACGGTACTAGCGGTACCACAGATACGCAGTATTTT. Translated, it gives CASSYGTSGTTDTQYF.

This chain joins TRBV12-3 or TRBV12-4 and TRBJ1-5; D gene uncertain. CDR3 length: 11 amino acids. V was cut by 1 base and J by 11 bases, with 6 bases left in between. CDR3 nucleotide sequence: TGTGCCAGCAGTTTAGGTCGCGCCCAGCATTTT. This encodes CASSLGRAQHF.